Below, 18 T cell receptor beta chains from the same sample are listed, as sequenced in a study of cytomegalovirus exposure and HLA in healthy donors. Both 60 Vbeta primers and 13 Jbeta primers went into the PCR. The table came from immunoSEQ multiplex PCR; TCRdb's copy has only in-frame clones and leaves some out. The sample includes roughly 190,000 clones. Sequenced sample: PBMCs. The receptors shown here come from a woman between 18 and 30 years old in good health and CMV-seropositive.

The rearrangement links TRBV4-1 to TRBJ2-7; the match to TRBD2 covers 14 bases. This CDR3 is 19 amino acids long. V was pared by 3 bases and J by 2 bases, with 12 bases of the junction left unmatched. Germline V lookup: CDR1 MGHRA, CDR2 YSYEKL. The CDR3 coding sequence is TGCGCCAGCAGCCAGGGACTAGCGGGAGAATATGAATCTACCTACGAGCAGTACTTC. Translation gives CASSQGLAGEYESTYEQYF.

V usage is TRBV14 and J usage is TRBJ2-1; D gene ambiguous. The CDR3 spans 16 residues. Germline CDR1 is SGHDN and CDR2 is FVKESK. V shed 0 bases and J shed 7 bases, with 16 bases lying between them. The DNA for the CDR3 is TGTGCCAGCAGCCAAGATTTTCATGAGGTGGCGAATGAGCAGTTCTTC. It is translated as CASSQDFHEVANEQFF.

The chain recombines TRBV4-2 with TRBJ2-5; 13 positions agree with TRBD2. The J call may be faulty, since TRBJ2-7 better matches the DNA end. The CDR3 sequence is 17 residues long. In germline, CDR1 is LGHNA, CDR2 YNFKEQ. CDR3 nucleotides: TGTGCCAGCAGCCAAGATTGGACTAGCGGGAGCGCAGCCGAGCAGTACTTC. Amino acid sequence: CASSQDWTSGSAAEQYF.

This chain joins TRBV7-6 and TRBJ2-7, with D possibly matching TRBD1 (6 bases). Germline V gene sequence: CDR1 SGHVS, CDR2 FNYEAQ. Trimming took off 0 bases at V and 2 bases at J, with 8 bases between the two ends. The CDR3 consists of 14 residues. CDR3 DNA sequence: TGTGCCAGCAGCTTAGCAACAGGGACCTACGAGCAGTACTTC. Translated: CASSLATGTYEQYF.

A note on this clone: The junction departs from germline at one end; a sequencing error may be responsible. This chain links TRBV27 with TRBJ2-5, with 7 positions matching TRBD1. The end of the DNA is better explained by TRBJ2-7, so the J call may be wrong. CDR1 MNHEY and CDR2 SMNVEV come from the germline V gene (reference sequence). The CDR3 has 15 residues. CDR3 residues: CASSLSSGTVYEQYF. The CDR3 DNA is TGTGCCAGCAGTCTATCAAGTGGGACAGTCTACGAGCAGTACTTC.

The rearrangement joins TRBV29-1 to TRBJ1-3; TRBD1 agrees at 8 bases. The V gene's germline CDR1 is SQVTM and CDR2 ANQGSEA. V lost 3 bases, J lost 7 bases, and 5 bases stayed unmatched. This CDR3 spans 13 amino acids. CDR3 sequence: CSVDGQGENTIYF. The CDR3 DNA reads TGCAGCGTTGACGGACAGGGAGAGAACACCATATATTTT.

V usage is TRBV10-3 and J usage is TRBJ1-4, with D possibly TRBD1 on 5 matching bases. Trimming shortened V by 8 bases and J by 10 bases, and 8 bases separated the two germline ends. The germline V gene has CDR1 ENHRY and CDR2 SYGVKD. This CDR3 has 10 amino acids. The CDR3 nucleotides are TGTGCCATCGGGAGGGGAAAACTGTTTTTT. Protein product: CAIGRGKLFF.

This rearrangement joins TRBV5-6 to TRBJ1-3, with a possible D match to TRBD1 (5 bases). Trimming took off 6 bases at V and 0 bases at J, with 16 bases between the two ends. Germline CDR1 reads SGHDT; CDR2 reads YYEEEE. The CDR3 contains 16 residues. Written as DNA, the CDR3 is TGTGCCAGCACCTGGGGGGGACGAATCTCTGGAAACACCATATATTTT. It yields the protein CASTWGGRISGNTIYF.

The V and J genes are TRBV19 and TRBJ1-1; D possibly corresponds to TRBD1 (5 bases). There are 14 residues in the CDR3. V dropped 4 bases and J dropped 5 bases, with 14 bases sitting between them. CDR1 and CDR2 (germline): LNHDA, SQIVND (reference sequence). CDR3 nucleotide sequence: TGTGCCAGTAGTACCGCCAGGGTTATAACTGAAGCTTTCTTT. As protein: CASSTARVITEAFF.

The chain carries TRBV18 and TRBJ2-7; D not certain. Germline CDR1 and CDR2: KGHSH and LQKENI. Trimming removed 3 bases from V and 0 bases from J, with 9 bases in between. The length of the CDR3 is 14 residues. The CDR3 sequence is CASSPSLDSYEQYF. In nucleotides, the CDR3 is TGTGCCAGCTCACCGAGTCTCGACTCCTACGAGCAGTACTTC.

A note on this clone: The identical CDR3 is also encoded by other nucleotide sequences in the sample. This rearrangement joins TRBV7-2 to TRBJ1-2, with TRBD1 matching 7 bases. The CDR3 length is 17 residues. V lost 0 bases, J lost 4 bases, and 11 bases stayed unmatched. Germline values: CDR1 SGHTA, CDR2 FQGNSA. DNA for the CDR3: TGTGCCAGCAGCTTAGCGCTTGTAAGGGGGCCAGTCTATGGCTACACCTTC. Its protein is CASSLALVRGPVYGYTF.

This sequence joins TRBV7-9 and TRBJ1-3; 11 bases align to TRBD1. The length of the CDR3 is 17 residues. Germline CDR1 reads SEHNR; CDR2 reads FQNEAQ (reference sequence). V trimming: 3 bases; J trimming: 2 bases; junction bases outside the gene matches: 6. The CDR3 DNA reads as TGTGCCAGCAGCTTCTCCAAGGGACAGGGGGCTGGAAACACCATATATTTT. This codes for CASSFSKGQGAGNTIYF.

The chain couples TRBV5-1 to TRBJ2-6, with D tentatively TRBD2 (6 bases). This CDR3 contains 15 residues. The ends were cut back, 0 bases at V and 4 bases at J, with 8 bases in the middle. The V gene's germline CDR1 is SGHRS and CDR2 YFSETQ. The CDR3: CASSLDGGGANVLTF. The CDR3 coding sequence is TGCGCCAGCAGCTTGGATGGAGGGGGGGCCAACGTCCTGACTTTC.

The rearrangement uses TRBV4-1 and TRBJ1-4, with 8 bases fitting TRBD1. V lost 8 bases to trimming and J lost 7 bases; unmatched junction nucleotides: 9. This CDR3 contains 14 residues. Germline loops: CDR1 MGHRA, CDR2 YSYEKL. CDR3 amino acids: CASAGTGGSEKLFF. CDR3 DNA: TGCGCCAGCGCCGGAACAGGGGGGAGTGAAAAACTGTTTTTT.

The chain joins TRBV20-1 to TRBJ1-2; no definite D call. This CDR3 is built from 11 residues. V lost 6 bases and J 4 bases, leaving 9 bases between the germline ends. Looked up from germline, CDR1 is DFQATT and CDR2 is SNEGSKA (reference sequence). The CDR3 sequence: CSAQTGYGYTF. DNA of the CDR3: TGCAGTGCCCAGACGGGCTATGGCTACACCTTC.

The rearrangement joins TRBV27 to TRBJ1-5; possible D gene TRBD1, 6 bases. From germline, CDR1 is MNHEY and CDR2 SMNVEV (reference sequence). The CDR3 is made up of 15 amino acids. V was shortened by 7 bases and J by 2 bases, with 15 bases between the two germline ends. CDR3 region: CASTVTGGGNQPQHF. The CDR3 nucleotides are TGTGCCAGCACCGTAACGGGGGGCGGCAATCAGCCCCAGCATTTT.

In DNA form, the CDR3 reads TGCGCCAGCAGCCAAAAAACCGGGACAGGGGCTACTGAAGCTTTCTTT. This gives the protein CASSQKTGTGATEAFF. V is TRBV4-3 and J is TRBJ1-1, with 10 bases aligning to TRBD1. The CDR3 contains 16 residues. J lost 5 bases, V lost 2 bases, and 8 bases had no gene match. From germline, CDR1 is LGHNA and CDR2 YSLEER.

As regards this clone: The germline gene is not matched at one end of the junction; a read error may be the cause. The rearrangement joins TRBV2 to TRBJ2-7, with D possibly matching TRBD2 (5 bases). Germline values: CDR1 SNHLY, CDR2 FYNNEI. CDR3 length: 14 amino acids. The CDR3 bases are TGTGCTAGCACCCGGGAAGCGGAAGAACGGGAGCAGTACTTC. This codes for CASTREAEEREQYF.